This T cell receptor beta chain was obtained from a study of T cells after yellow fever vaccination (dated by TCRdb to between 2018 and 2021). Turning to the overall study: The SMART-Seq v4 Ultra Low Input RNA kit was used to prepare libraries from fractions with low cell numbers. Bulk TCR alpha and beta repertoires were sequenced longitudinally to track T-cell clones before and after primary and booster YFV17D yellow fever vaccination. Two healthy male donors, one aged 18 to 30 and one aged 30 to 39 years, were included in the cohort. Blood was drawn at multiple timepoints before and after primary and secondary immunization, with bulk PBMC replicates and cell subsets isolated.

With respect to this clonotype: Its antigen remains unidentified. Base qualities are not recorded, but no much larger clone differs from it by a single base.

The treatment or condition label, as the study defines it: live attenuated yellow fever vaccine strain. At each blood-draw timepoint, two biological replicates of bulk PBMCs were collected. PBMCs were isolated from peripheral blood using a standard Ficoll-Paque protocol. RNA was extracted with TriZol from bulk PBMCs, CD4 and CD8 fractions, and dextramer-positive and dextramer-negative fractions. The CDR3, from cysteine to phenylalanine, totals 13 residues. This entry keeps only the CDR3 DNA: 39 bases, framed from base 1. Trimming at the junction amounts to 0 bases on V and 9 bases on J, and the germline ends lie 10 bases apart. Per the germline V gene, SGHRS is the CDR1 and YFSETQ is the CDR2. Synthesis of TCR cDNA relied on 5'RACE template switching, a step that introduced a universal primer site along with unique molecular identifiers. Priming of cDNA synthesis was performed from both the TCR alpha and TCR beta constant segments. Two PCR steps were used to amplify libraries, with sample barcodes and sequencing adapters being added in the second step. Sequencing of libraries was done on Illumina HiSeq 2500 (2x100 bp) or NovaSeq (2x150 bp). On the authors' methods: Demultiplexing of reads and collapsing into UMI consensus sequences were performed with MIGEC, and V(D)J alignment was carried out with MiXCR. Using edgeR on replicate PBMC samples, clonotypes were called vaccine-responding if FDR was below 0.01 and the log2 fold change was above 5 up to day 15. CD4 or CD8 identity was assigned to each bulk clonotype according to whether the clonotype was present at higher abundance in the sequenced CD4 repertoire or the sequenced CD8 repertoire. The public reads were run again by TCRdb, first through fastp at Q25 and then through MiXCR, and only productive beta chains were kept. Each CDR3 protein appears once, grouped with its most common genes and DNA. TCRdb assigned the V and J calls; the authors' analysis was not used. The sample records about 630,000 distinct CDR3 sequences, 10% to 15% of which are singletons. About 15% of the sample rests with the top ten.

Overall study outcomes, separate from this receptor: After the booster, most of the clones that had expanded following primary vaccination were detected again (96% of CD4 and around 90% of CD8), which suggests that memory was broadly maintained. Because abundant contaminating clonotypes from the bulk population could be contained in FACS-sorted repertoires, computational filtering was required. Compared with the primary T-cell response, the secondary T-cell response was faster but weaker, reaching its peak on day 5 rather than on day 15. A small share of clonotypes occurred in both CD4 and CD8 compartments, likely arising from convergent recombination. Because only two donors were included in the study, the extent to which the findings can be generalized is limited.

The receptor was derived from a man aged 25-40 years who received the YFV17D yellow fever vaccine. Here the chain combines TRBV5-1 and TRBJ2-1; a tentative D match to TRBD2 spans 5 bases. This sample comprised PBMCs, obtained on the day of the yellow fever booster vaccination. The encoded CDR3 is CASSLAGNPEQFF. The DNA reads TGCGCCAGCAGCTTGGCGGGGAACCCTGAGCAGTTCTTC.